Each of the 22 T cell receptor beta chains below was sequenced from the same sample in a study of blood T cell repertoires in COVID-19. TCRdb's copy holds only in-frame clones and misses some; the assay was immunoSEQ multiplex PCR. The sample includes a few hundred thousand clones, about 89% of them seen just once. The sequenced sample was peripheral blood. The source is a woman between 25 and 40 years old with COVID-19, enrolled during active disease.

The chain carries TRBV10-3 and TRBJ1-2, with 7 bases aligning to TRBD1. There are 13 residues in the CDR3. Germline CDR1 and CDR2: ENHRY and SYGVKD. V lost 3 bases and J lost 4; bases outside the gene matches: 2. CDR3 loop: CAISDRGSYGYTF. The CDR3 nucleotides are TGTGCCATCAGTGACAGGGGGAGCTATGGCTACACCTTC.

The chain couples TRBV5-4 to TRBJ1-1; maybe TRBD1 (5 bases). The CDR3 runs 14 residues. V lost 5 bases, J lost 6 bases, and 17 bases lay in between. From germline, CDR1 is SGHNT and CDR2 YYREEE (reference sequence). This CDR3 is CASRQTQGAAEAFF. CDR3 DNA sequence: TGTGCCAGCAGGCAAACGCAGGGTGCAGCTGAAGCTTTCTTT.

CDR3 sequence (DNA): TGTGCCAGCCAGGGGGGTAACTTAGGATCGGAAAAACTGTTTTTT. Encoded protein: CASQGGNLGSEKLFF. This chain links TRBV6-5 with TRBJ1-4; 7 bases are a match to TRBD1. V lost 8 bases, J lost 8 bases, and 14 bases stayed unmatched. The CDR3 length is 15 residues. Germline values: CDR1 MNHEY, CDR2 SVGAGI.

The chain carries TRBV6-5 and TRBJ1-5; a weak D match, TRBD1 (5 bases). Trimming cost V 5 bases and J 3 bases, with 14 bases left between them. CDR3 length equals 15 residues. Looked up from germline, CDR1 is MNHEY and CDR2 is SVGAGI. CDR3: CASSIVGGTNQPQHF. The CDR3 nucleotides read TGTGCCAGCAGTATCGTGGGGGGGACCAATCAGCCCCAGCATTTT.

The chain is built from TRBV27 and TRBJ2-5, with 8 bases aligning to TRBD2. This CDR3 spans 14 amino acids. CDR1 is MNHEY and CDR2 is SMNVEV in the germline V gene (reference sequence). The trim removed 2 bases at V and 4 bases at J, leaving 3 bases unmatched. The CDR3 DNA reads TGTGCCAGCAGTTTAACGGGAGGGCCAGAGACCCAGTACTTC. It yields the protein CASSLTGGPETQYF.

This clone was counted a few times. The chain recombines TRBV4-3 with TRBJ2-7; weak D call: TRBD2 (6 bases). The CDR3 has 17 residues. Trimming left V 4 bases short and J 1 base short, with 20 bases between. Germline V gene data show CDR1 as LGHNA and CDR2 as YSLEER. This CDR3 is CASSRQWAASVSYEQYF. In nucleotides, the CDR3 is TGCGCCAGCAGCCGCCAGTGGGCAGCTAGCGTTTCCTACGAGCAGTACTTC.

The J gene is TRBJ1-2, the V gene TRBV19, with TRBD1 identical over 7 bases. Germline assignment: CDR1 LNHDA and CDR2 SQIVND (reference sequence). There are 16 residues in the CDR3. After removal of 5 bases from V and 4 bases from J, the junction contained 13 bases not matched to a gene. CDR3 residues: CASSVPKHGTAYGYTF. The CDR3 nucleotides read TGTGCCAGTAGTGTCCCAAAACACGGGACAGCCTATGGCTACACCTTC.

The chain links TRBV24-1 to TRBJ1-2; 7 bases match TRBD1. The V gene end was trimmed by 5 bases and the J gene end by 8 bases; junction bases not matched to a gene: 4. Per the germline V gene, CDR1 is KGHDR and CDR2 is SFDVKD. The CDR3 consists of 12 residues. The CDR3 sequence: CATSGQGGGYTF. CDR3 nucleotides: TGTGCCACCAGTGGACAGGGCGGCGGCTACACCTTC.

The rearrangement links TRBV4-3 to TRBJ2-6; 9 positions match TRBD1. V lost 0 bases to trimming and J lost 2 bases; unmatched junction nucleotides: 8. Germline CDR1 reads LGHNA; CDR2 reads YSLEER. This CDR3 is 19 amino acids long. CDR3 residues: CASSQDRGQGTTGANVLTF. The CDR3 DNA sequence: TGCGCCAGCAGCCAAGATCGGGGACAGGGAACTACTGGGGCCAACGTCCTGACTTTC.

The chain combines TRBV3-1 (or the pseudogene TRBV3-2) with TRBJ1-1, with TRBD1 matching 8 bases. CDR1 LGHDT and CDR2 YNNKEL come from the germline V gene (reference sequence). The CDR3 is made up of 14 amino acids. The V gene end was trimmed by 3 bases and the J gene end by 6 bases; junction bases not matched to a gene: 6. Written as DNA, the CDR3 is TGTGCCAGCAGCCAGACAGGGGCGGCATCTGAAGCTTTCTTT. Translation gives CASSQTGAASEAFF.

The chain has TRBV7-2 and TRBJ1-5; a weak D match, TRBD1 (6 bases). CDR3 length: 14 amino acids. Trimming removed 5 bases from V and 7 bases from J, with 15 bases in between. Germline V gene sequence: CDR1 SGHTA, CDR2 FQGNSA. This CDR3 is CASSLDGGGQPQHF. The CDR3 bases are TGTGCCAGCAGCCTCGATGGGGGCGGGCAGCCCCAGCATTTT.

This chain uses TRBV20-1 with TRBJ1-1, with TRBD1 identical over 7 bases. The germline gives CDR1 DFQATT, CDR2 SNEGSKA (reference sequence). The CDR3 spans 11 residues. The V gene end was trimmed by 6 bases and the J gene end by 5 bases; junction bases not matched to a gene: 3. The CDR3 loop is CSAPGGTEAFF. Written as DNA, the CDR3 is TGCAGTGCCCCAGGGGGGACTGAAGCTTTCTTT.

The V and J genes are TRBV19 and TRBJ2-2, with a possible D match to TRBD2 (5 bases). CDR1 and CDR2 (germline): LNHDA, SQIVND (reference sequence). Trimming removed 5 bases from V and 3 bases from J, with 16 bases in between. The CDR3 has 16 amino acids. CDR3 DNA: TGTGCCAGTAGTGCCCCCGGTGGGCGGGACACCGGGGAGCTGTTTTTT. It is translated as CASSAPGGRDTGELFF.

This clone came up a few times. This chain joins TRBV24-1 and TRBJ2-7; a possible D gene is TRBD1 (5 bases). Germline V gives CDR1 KGHDR, CDR2 SFDVKD. The germline V and J ends were trimmed by 7 bases and 2 bases, with 11 bases remaining between them. This CDR3 has 13 amino acids. The CDR3 is CATRMDKAYEQYF. As DNA, the CDR3 is TGTGCCACCAGAATGGACAAAGCCTACGAGCAGTACTTC.

This chain connects TRBV5-1 to TRBJ2-3, with 7 nucleotides matching TRBD2. CDR3 length: 14 residues. Unmatched junction bases numbered 8, after V lost 8 bases and J lost 2 bases. Germline assignment: CDR1 SGHRS and CDR2 YFSETQ. The CDR3 sequence is CASHLGGSTDTQYF. The CDR3 coding sequence is TGCGCCAGTCACCTGGGGGGGTCCACAGATACGCAGTATTTT.

This clone appeared once. V gene TRBV5-1 combines with J gene TRBJ1-4, with 9 bases aligning to TRBD1. The V segment lost 4 bases and the J segment 5 bases; nucleotides outside the gene matches: 3. Germline V gene data show CDR1 as SGHRS and CDR2 as YFSETQ. This CDR3 has 14 residues. CDR3 DNA: TGCGCCAGCAGCACAGGGGGCAGAAATGAAAAACTGTTTTTT. It is translated as CASSTGGRNEKLFF.

The gene calls are TRBV30 and TRBJ1-4; possibly TRBD1 for D (5 bases). Trimming removed 3 bases at V and 8 bases at J, with 16 bases between. Germline V gene data show CDR1 as GTSNPN and CDR2 as SVGIG (reference sequence). This CDR3 contains 14 residues. The CDR3 region is CAWSDGGVTEKLFF. The CDR3 DNA reads TGTGCCTGGAGCGACGGGGGGGTGACAGAAAAACTGTTTTTT.

The V and J genes are TRBV5-4 and TRBJ2-5; TRBD1 matches 12 bases. V gave up 4 bases and J gave up 4 bases; unmatched junction bases: 5. There are 15 residues in the CDR3. In germline, CDR1 is SGHNT, CDR2 YYREEE (reference sequence). CDR3 bases: TGTGCCAGCAGCCCGGGACAGGGGGCCCGAGAGACCCAGTACTTC. This translates into CASSPGQGARETQYF. Supplemented by reference TRBV5-4 and TRBJ2-5, the full variable domain reads ETGVTQSPTHLIKTRGQQVTLRCSSQSGHNTVSWYQQALGQGPQFIFQYYREEENGRGNFPPRFSGLQFPNYSSELNVNALELDDSALYLCASSPGQGARETQYFGPGTRLLVL.

This clone was observed once. The V call is TRBV7-2, the J call TRBJ2-4; tentatively, D is TRBD1 (7 bases). The CDR3 is 15 residues long. V lost 5 bases to trimming and J lost 3 bases, with 14 bases between them. Germline CDR1 reads SGHTA; CDR2 reads FQGNSA. The CDR3 protein is CASSPRGEGKNIQYF. In DNA form, the CDR3 reads TGTGCCAGCAGCCCCAGGGGGGAAGGCAAAAACATTCAGTACTTC. Supplemented by reference TRBV7-2 and TRBJ2-4, the full variable domain reads GAGVSQSPSNKVTEKGKDVELRCDPISGHTALYWYRQSLGQGLEFLIYFQGNSAPDKSGLPSDRFSAERTGGSVSTLTIQRTQQEDSAVYLCASSPRGEGKNIQYFGAGTRLSVL.

This chain uses TRBV11-2 with TRBJ1-2, with D hard to call. The germline V and J ends were trimmed by 6 bases and 4 bases, with 18 bases remaining between them. Germline lookup yields CDR1 SGHAT and CDR2 FQNNGV. The CDR3 consists of 15 residues. DNA for the CDR3: TGTGCCAGCAGTCCCCAGGTGACAACCTTCTATGGCTACACCTTC. It is translated as CASSPQVTTFYGYTF.

The chain couples TRBV6-4 to TRBJ2-3; 8 bases are a match to TRBD2. V was pared by 1 base and J by 7 bases, with 4 bases of the junction left unmatched. Germline assignment: CDR1 MRHNA and CDR2 SNTAGT. This CDR3 region has 14 residues. The CDR3 DNA reads TGTGCCAGCAGTGACTGGGCGGGAGGAAATACGCAGTATTTT. It encodes CASSDWAGGNTQYF.

V is TRBV5-4 and J is TRBJ2-3, with D perhaps TRBD2 (5 bases). V lost 0 bases, J lost 1 base, and 6 bases lay in between. The germline gives CDR1 SGHNT, CDR2 YYREEE (reference sequence). This CDR3 comprises 14 residues. The CDR3 loop reads CASSLGLRTDTQYF. CDR3 nucleotide sequence: TGTGCCAGCAGCTTGGGACTACGCACAGATACGCAGTATTTT.